This T cell receptor beta chain was documented in a study of T cell responses to AZD1222 COVID-19 vaccine. This clone was observed a handful of times. Its antigen is not identified. This CDR3 is 12 amino acids long. The germline gives CDR1 MDHEN, CDR2 SYDVKM. Trimming took off 6 bases at V and 3 bases at J, with 8 bases between the two ends. Whole-study findings and limits: At baseline, just 6 or 7 AZD1222 recipients tested seropositive. Reportedly, close to half of spike-specific TCRs are directed against unmutated variant regions.

Profiling relied on immunoSEQ multiplex PCR, and the TCRdb table lists in-frame clones only, not all of them. The profile covers fewer than 120,000 clones, with around 93% appearing a single time and 2.5% to 3.5% taken by the ten largest. The sample consisted of peripheral blood, taken 28 days after the second AZD1222 dose. The source of this sequence is an adult who received the AZD1222 COVID-19 vaccine. The rearrangement uses TRBV28 and TRBJ2-5; TRBD1 is a possible D gene (6 bases). The CDR3: CASRQGEETQYF. The CDR3 DNA follows: TGTGCCAGCAGACAGGGTGAAGAGACCCAGTACTTC.